Shown below are 9 T cell receptor beta chains from a single sample sequenced in a study of tumor-infiltrating lymphocytes in primary liver carcinoma. Extraction of RNA together with DNA used roughly 18-32 mg of unsorted bulk tissue. A constant-region primer primed TCR beta cDNA synthesis from about 0.55 ug of total RNA. Investigators got TCR beta libraries out of three nested multiplex PCR rounds, done with slightly modified ARM-PCR. TRBV1-TRBV30 forward primers paired with a C-beta reverse primer were used in the first two PCR rounds, which ran roughly 10 cycles each. TCRdb reprocessed the multiplex PCR reads via MiXCR and lists one record per CDR3 protein. The sample has 110,000 or so distinct CDR3 sequences; about four fifths are singletons. The sequencing input was liver tumor tissue from sampling region 3. Described subset: tumor region T3, left-lateral pole. Every receptor here comes from a middle-aged man with primary liver carcinoma and hepatitis B virus infection.

This clonotype is classed as medium-sized. The chain links TRBV11-2 to TRBJ2-7, with 11 bases lining up with TRBD2. The CDR3 sequence is 20 residues long. Per the germline V gene, CDR1 is SGHAT and CDR2 is FQNNGV. V gave up 3 bases and J gave up 0 bases; unmatched junction bases: 16. The CDR3 sequence is CASSLREGRTSGLSSYEQYF. The CDR3 DNA sequence: TGTGCCAGCAGCTTGAGGGAGGGGAGGACTAGCGGGCTCAGCTCCTACGAGCAGTACTTC.

Turning to this clonotype: One end of the junction varies from germline; a read error may be responsible. The V and J genes are TRBV12-3 or TRBV12-4 and TRBJ1-4, with no clear D. The CDR3 contains 14 residues. CDR3 region: CASSLSVVGEKLFF. The DNA for the CDR3 is TGTGCTAGCAGTTTAAGTGTGGTTGGTGAAAAACTGTTTTTT.

Concerning this clonotype: Germline and junction disagree at one end, which may indicate a read error. J is TRBJ1-1 and V is TRBV6-2 or TRBV6-3; D remains ambiguous. The CDR3 sequence is 14 residues long. Germline CDR1 MNHEY, CDR2 SVGEGT. Written as DNA, the CDR3 is TGTGTCAGCAGTTACCTGGGAGCTGGCACTGAAGTTTTCTTT. The encoded protein is CVSSYLGAGTEVFF.

This clonotype was found a few times. This chain joins TRBV5-4 and TRBJ1-6, with 7 bases aligning to TRBD1. Per germline, CDR1 SGHNT and CDR2 YYREEE (reference sequence). This CDR3 region has 12 residues. Losses at the gene ends were 9 bases for V and 10 bases for J; bases not matched to a gene: 7. As DNA, the CDR3 is TGTGCCAACACCGGACAGGAGTCACCCCTCCACTTT. This encodes CANTGQESPLHF.

Details on this clonotype: The missing conserved phenylalanine or tryptophan at the end of this CDR3 makes a read error likely. The DNA is omitted, as the CDR3 cannot be located on it reliably, and the CDR3 follows TCRdb's listing. V usage is TRBV29-1 and J usage is TRBJ1-6. From germline, CDR1 is SQVTM and CDR2 ANQGSEA. Inclusive of both ends, the CDR3 amounts to 12 amino acids. The chain's CDR3 is CSLAQYNSPLNL.

This clonotype appeared a single time. The conserved phenylalanine or tryptophan normally closing the CDR3 is absent here, so this likely arose from a read error. The rearrangement links TRBV12-3 or TRBV12-4 to TRBJ2-2; D may be TRBD2 (6 bases). Trimming removed 7 bases at V and 8 bases at J, with 14 bases between. The CDR3 is 13 residues long. The CDR3 DNA reads TGTGCCAGCAAACGGGGGAATTCAGGGGAGCTGTTTTCT. Its translation is CASKRGNSGELFS.

The chain combines TRBV29-1 with TRBJ2-7; 8 nucleotides line up with TRBD1. This CDR3 is 13 amino acids long. Germline values: CDR1 SQVTM, CDR2 ANQGSEA. V gave up 6 bases and J gave up 7 bases; unmatched junction bases: 11. The CDR3 nucleotides read TGCAGCGTCTGGACAGGGATGGTGGGGGAGCAGTACTTC. Its translation: CSVWTGMVGEQYF.

The rearrangement joins TRBV12-3 or TRBV12-4 to TRBJ2-5; D is undetermined. Deletions cut 7 bases from V and 5 bases from J, with 11 bases between. The CDR3 covers 12 residues. DNA of the CDR3: TGTGCCAGCAAGGGTGGTTCGGAGACCCAGTACTTC. Amino acids: CASKGGSETQYF.

This clonotype was seen repeatedly, ten times or more. The chain uses TRBV6-2 or TRBV6-3 and TRBJ2-5, with 9 bases matching TRBD2. Germline V gene data show CDR1 as MNHEY and CDR2 as SVGEGT. The CDR3 spans 15 residues. Unmatched junction bases numbered 7, after V lost 5 bases and J lost 3 bases. The CDR3 loop is CASSGLAREEETQYF. DNA of the CDR3: TGTGCCAGCAGTGGACTAGCGAGAGAGGAAGAGACCCAGTACTTC.